The table lists the clone carrying this TCR beta chain with many counts. Its antigen is currently unknown. Via MiXCR, TCRdb re-called the multiplex PCR reads, giving one row per CDR3 protein. Here the sample spans more than 100,000 distinct CDR3 sequences, around 24% being singletons. The sample is drawn from a study of breast tumors, draining lymph nodes, adjacent tissues. Findings and limits, study-wide: Data only fit, rather than demonstrated, lymph node origin of most tumor T cells. Tumor and nontumor repertoires were significantly more similar in luminal-like than in basal-like breast cancer. Data fit most tumor T cells coming from lymph node, expanding in tumor.

Germline assignment: CDR1 MDHEN and CDR2 SYDVKM. Trimming cost V 5 bases and J 4 bases, with 14 bases left between them. The CDR3 has 14 residues. Breast cancer patients provided tissue from their axillary draining lymph nodes. Sequencing was performed on axillary lymph node tissue. This sequence was found in a female donor with breast cancer. Some clones in this sample may be carry-over from other donors' samples. The chain links TRBV28 to TRBJ2-5; a weak D match, TRBD2 (6 bases). The CDR3 region is CASSPWQGGETQYF. Written as DNA, the CDR3 is TGTGCCAGCAGTCCCTGGCAGGGAGGAGAGACCCAGTACTTC.